The TCR beta chain described here comes from a study of blood T cell repertoires in COVID-19. The assay was immunoSEQ multiplex PCR, and TCRdb's table has in-frame clones only and misses some. The sample carries around 160,000 clones, over 80% recorded once. The sample was peripheral blood. The receptor's source is a woman aged 40 to 55 with active or convalescent COVID-19.

The chain's CDR3 is CASSVATEYQETQYF. The CDR3 nucleotides are TGTGCCAGCAGCGTAGCTACCGAGTACCAAGAGACCCAGTACTTC. V and J are TRBV9 and TRBJ2-5; no clear D gene. CDR1 and CDR2 (germline): SGDLS, YYNGEE. V was trimmed by 0 bases and J by 0 bases, leaving 9 bases between them. The CDR3 length is 15 residues.